This T cell receptor (beta chain) was captured in a study of OX40 agonist ivuxolimab in advanced cancers. Study at large: Ivuxolimab, which is an agonistic anti-OX40 (CD134) antibody, was administered to the patients. Six ivuxolimab dose levels, 0.01 to 10 mg/kg, were given intravenously every 2 weeks. Study-level points and caveats: CD4+ T cells averaged fewer expanded clones than CD8+ T cells.

Measured with immunoSEQ multiplex PCR; TCRdb has only the in-frame clones, and not every one. The sample has under 20,000 clones, about four fifths seen once. CDR1 is LGHNA and CDR2 is YNFKEQ in the germline V gene. V was clipped by 0 bases and J by 5 bases, with 9 bases between them. The CDR3 consists of 14 residues. With respect to this clone: No antigen is known for it.

The sequence derives from an adult with an advanced solid tumor such as melanoma, head and neck, liver or kidney cancer. Sample: CD4+ or CD8+ T cells sorted from blood, taken in a trial of the OX40 agonist ivuxolimab. The rearrangement links TRBV4-2 to TRBJ2-3; maybe TRBD1 (6 bases). CDR3 region: CASSQEEGVDTQYF. In DNA, the CDR3 is TGTGCCAGCAGCCAAGAAGAGGGGGTAGATACGCAGTATTTT.